This T cell receptor (beta chain) was identified during a study of blood T cell repertoires in COVID-19. Study in general: Acute and convalescent COVID-19 specimens originated in the United States, Italy and Spain. From T cells, B-cell-depleted T cells, or PBMCs came the material, which was cDNA or gDNA.

This clone has just one count. Source study methods: Scientists estimated how many nucleated cells there were by amplifying reference gene primers. TCRdb's copy holds only in-frame clones and misses some; the assay was immunoSEQ multiplex PCR. D and trimming come from the DNA, and the V and J calls and clone size come from that table. In the table there are 60,000 or so clones, roughly 85% of which are singletons. CDR1 LGHNA and CDR2 YSLEER come from the germline V gene. The V segment lost 3 bases and the J segment 4 bases; nucleotides outside the gene matches: 12. This CDR3 comprises 19 residues. This chain uses TRBV4-3 with TRBJ2-2, with 12 bases matching TRBD1. The sample taken for sequencing was peripheral blood. The sequence came from a human donor in a cohort sampled during active COVID-19. As DNA, the CDR3 is TGCGCCAGCAGCCAGCAACCGGCGGGGGGACAGGGGGCCACCGGGGAGCTGTTTTTT. It is translated as CASSQQPAGGQGATGELFF.